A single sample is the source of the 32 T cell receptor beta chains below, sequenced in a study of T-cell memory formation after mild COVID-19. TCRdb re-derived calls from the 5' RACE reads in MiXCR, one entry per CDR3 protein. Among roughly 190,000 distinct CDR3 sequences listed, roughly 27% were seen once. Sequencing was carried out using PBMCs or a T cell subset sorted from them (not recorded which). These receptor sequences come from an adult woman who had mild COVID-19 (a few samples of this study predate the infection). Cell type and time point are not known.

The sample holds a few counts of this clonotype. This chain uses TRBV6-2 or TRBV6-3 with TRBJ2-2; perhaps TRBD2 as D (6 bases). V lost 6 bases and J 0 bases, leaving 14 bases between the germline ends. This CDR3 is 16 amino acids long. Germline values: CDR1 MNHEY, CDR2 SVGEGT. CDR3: CASRKIRLANTGELFF. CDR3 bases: TGTGCCAGCAGAAAGATCAGACTAGCGAACACCGGGGAGCTGTTTTTT.

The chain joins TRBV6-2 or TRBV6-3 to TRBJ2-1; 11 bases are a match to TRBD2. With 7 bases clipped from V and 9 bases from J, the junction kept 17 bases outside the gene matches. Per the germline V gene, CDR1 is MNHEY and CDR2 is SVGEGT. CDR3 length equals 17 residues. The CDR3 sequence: CASIRGYLAGGPSEQFF. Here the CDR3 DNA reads TGTGCCAGCATTCGGGGGTACTTAGCGGGAGGGCCTAGTGAGCAGTTCTTC.

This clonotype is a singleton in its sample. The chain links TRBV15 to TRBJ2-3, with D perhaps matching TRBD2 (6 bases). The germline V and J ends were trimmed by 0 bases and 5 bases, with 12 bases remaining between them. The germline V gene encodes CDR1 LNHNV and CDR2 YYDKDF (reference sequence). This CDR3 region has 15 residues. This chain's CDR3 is CATSREGGARDTQYF. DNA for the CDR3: TGTGCCACCAGCAGAGAAGGCGGGGCCCGAGATACGCAGTATTTT.

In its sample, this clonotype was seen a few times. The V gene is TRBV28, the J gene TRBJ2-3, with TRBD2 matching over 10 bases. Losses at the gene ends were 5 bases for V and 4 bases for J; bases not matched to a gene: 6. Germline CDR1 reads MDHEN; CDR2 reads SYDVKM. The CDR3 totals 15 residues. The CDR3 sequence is CASSLRGLAADTQYF. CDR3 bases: TGTGCCAGCAGTCTCCGCGGACTAGCGGCAGATACGCAGTATTTT.

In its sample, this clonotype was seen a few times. The CDR3 DNA is TGTGCCAGCAGCCAAGGACAGAGCACCGGGGAGCTGTTTTTT. Amino acid sequence: CASSQGQSTGELFF. The genes are TRBV5-4 and TRBJ2-2; tentative D call: TRBD1 (6 bases). This CDR3 comprises 14 residues. The V and J ends lost 4 bases and 4 bases respectively, with 11 bases between them. Germline assignment: CDR1 SGHNT and CDR2 YYREEE (reference sequence).

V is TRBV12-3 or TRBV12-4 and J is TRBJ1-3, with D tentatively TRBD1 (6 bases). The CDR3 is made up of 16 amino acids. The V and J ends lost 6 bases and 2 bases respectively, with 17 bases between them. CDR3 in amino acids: CASRKTGSKAGNTIYF. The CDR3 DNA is TGTGCCAGCAGGAAAACAGGGTCTAAGGCTGGAAACACCATATATTTT.

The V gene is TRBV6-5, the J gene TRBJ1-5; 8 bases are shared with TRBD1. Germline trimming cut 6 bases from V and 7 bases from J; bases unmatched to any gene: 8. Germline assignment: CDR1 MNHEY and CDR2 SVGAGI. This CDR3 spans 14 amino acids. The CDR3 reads CASRPTGVGQPQHF. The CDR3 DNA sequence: TGTGCCAGCAGACCGACAGGGGTTGGACAGCCCCAGCATTTT.

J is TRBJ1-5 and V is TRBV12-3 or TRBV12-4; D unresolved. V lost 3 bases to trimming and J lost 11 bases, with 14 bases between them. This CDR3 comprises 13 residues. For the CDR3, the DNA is TGTGCCAGCAGTTTGGGTGGAGGAAGGGCCCAGCATTTT. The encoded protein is CASSLGGGRAQHF.

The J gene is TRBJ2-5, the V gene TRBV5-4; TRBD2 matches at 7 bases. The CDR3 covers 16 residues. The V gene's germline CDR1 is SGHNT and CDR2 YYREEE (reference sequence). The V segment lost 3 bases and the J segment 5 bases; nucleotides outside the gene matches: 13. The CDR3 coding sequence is TGTGCCAGCAGCTCGACTGGCCCCGGGGGAGGGGAGACCCAGTACTTC. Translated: CASSSTGPGGGETQYF.

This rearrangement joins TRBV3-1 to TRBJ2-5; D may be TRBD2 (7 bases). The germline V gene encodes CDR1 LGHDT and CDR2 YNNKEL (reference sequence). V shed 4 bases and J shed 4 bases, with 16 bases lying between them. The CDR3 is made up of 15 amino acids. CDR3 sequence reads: CASSLGLGGGETQYF. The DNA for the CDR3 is TGTGCCAGCAGCCTTGGACTAGGAGGGGGAGAGACCCAGTACTTC.

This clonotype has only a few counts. The CDR3 sequence: CASSQLSGGPSDTQYF. CDR3 coding DNA: TGTGCCAGCAGCCAACTGAGCGGGGGGCCATCCGATACGCAGTATTTT. The chain is built from TRBV4-2 and TRBJ2-3; 9 positions agree with TRBD2. The CDR3 is 16 amino acids. V trimming: 2 bases; J trimming: 6 bases; junction bases outside the gene matches: 9. Germline CDR1 LGHNA, CDR2 YNFKEQ.

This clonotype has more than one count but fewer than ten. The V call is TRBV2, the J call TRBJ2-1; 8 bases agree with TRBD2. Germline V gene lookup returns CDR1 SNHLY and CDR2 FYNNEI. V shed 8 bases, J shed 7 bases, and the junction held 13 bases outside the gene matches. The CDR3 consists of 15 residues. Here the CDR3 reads CASFRAGGAENEQFF. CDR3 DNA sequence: TGTGCCAGCTTCCGAGCCGGGGGGGCAGAAAATGAGCAGTTCTTC.

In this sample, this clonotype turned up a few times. CDR3 coding DNA: TGCGCCAGCAGCTTGCTAGCGGGAGGGGCGAATGAGCAGTTCTTC. Protein: CASSLLAGGANEQFF. The chain has TRBV5-1 and TRBJ2-1; 12 nucleotides match TRBD2. The ends lost 1 base at V and 7 bases at J; junction bases unmatched: 3. In germline, CDR1 is SGHRS, CDR2 YFSETQ. This CDR3 comprises 15 residues.

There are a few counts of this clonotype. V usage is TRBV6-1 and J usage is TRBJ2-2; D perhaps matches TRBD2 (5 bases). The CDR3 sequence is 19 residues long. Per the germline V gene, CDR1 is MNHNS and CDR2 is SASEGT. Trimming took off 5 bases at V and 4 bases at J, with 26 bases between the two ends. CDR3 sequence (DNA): TGTGCCAGCAGTTACCGCCCGGGTTTGCGGGTAACGGGCACCGGGGAGCTGTTTTTT. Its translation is CASSYRPGLRVTGTGELFF.

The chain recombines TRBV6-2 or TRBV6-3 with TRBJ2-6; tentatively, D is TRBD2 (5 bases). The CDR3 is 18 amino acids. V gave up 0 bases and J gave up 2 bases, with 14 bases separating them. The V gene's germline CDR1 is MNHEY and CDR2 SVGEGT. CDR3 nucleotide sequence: TGTGCCAGCAGTTACTCGACGTACCCGGGAACTGGGGCCAACGTCCTGACTTTC. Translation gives CASSYSTYPGTGANVLTF.

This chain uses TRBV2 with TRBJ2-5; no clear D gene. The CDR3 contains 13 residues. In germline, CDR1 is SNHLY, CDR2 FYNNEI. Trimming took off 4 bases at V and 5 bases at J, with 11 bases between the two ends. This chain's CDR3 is CASSVGSVETQYF. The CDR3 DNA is TGTGCCAGCAGTGTTGGCAGTGTGGAGACCCAGTACTTC.

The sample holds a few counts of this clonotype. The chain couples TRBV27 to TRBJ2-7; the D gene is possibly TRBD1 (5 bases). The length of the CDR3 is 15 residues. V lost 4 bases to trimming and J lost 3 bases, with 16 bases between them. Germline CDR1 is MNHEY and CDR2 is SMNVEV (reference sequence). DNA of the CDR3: TGTGCCAGCAGTTCCCGGCTAGGGGAACGCTACGAGCAGTACTTC. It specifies CASSSRLGERYEQYF.

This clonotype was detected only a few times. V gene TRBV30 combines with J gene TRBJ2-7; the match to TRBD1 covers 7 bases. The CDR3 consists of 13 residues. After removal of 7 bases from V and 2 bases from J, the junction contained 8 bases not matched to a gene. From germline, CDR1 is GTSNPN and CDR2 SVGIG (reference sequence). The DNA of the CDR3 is TGTGCCTTGGCAGGGGGAGTTACCTACGAGCAGTACTTC. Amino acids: CALAGGVTYEQYF.

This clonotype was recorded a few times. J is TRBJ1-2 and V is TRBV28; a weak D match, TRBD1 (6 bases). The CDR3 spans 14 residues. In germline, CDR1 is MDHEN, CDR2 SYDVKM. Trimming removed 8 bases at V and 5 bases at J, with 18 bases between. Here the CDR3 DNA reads TGTGCCAGCGGTCCAATAACAGGGAATTATGGCTACACCTTC. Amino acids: CASGPITGNYGYTF.

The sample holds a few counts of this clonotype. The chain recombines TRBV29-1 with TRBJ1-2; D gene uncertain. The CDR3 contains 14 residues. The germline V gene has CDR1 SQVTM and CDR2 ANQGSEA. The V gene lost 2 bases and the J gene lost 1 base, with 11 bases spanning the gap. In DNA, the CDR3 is TGCAGCGTTGAAATAACAGAGGGTAACTATGGCTACACCTTC. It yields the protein CSVEITEGNYGYTF.

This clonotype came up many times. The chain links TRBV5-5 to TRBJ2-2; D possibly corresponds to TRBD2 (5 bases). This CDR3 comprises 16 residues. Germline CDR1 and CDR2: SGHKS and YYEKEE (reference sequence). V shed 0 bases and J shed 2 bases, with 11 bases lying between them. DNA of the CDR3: TGTGCCAGCAGCTTGGTAGGGAGCTCTAACACCGGGGAGCTGTTTTTT. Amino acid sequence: CASSLVGSSNTGELFF.

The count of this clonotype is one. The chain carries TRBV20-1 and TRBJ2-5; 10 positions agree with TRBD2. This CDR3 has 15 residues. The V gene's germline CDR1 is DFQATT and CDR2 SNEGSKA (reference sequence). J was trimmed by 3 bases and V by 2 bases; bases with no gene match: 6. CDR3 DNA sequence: TGCAGTGCTAGAAAGTTGCTAGCGGGAGAAGAGACCCAGTACTTC. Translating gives CSARKLLAGEETQYF.

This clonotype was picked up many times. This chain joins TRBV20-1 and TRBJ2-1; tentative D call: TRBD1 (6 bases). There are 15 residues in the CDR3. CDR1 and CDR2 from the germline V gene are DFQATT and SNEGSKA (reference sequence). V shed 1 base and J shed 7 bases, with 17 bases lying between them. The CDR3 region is CSARAPLGRGNEQFF. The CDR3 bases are TGCAGTGCTAGAGCCCCTCTGGGCAGGGGAAATGAGCAGTTCTTC.

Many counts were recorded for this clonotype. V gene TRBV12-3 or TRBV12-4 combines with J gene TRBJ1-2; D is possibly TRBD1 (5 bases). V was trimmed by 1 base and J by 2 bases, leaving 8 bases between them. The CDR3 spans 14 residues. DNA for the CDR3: TGTGCCAGCAGTTTAGGAGCAGGGAACTATGGCTACACCTTC. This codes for CASSLGAGNYGYTF.

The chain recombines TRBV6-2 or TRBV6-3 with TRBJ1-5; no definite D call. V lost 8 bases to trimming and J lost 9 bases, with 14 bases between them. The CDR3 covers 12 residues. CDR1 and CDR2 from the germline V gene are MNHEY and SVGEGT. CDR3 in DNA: TGTGCCAGCGGTTCTGTAGCAGGGCCCCAGCATTTT. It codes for CASGSVAGPQHF.

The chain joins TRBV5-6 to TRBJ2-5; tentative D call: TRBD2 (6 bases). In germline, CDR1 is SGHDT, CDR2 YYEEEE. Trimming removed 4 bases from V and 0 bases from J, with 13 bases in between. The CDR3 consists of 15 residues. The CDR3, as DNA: TGTGCCAGCAGCCAACGACTAGGCTACCAAGAGACCCAGTACTTC. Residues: CASSQRLGYQETQYF.

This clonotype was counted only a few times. CDR3 sequence: CASSLHGIPYEQYF. The CDR3 nucleotides are TGTGCCAGCAGCTTGCACGGGATACCCTACGAGCAGTACTTC. The chain combines TRBV7-8 with TRBJ2-7, with TRBD2 as a possible D gene (5 bases). CDR1 and CDR2 (germline): SGHVS, FQNEAQ. The length of the CDR3 is 14 residues. V gave up 3 bases and J gave up 2 bases, with 11 bases separating them.

This chain's CDR3 is CASSYSKTSGHYEQYF. CDR3 nucleotide sequence: TGTGCCAGCAGTTACTCGAAGACTAGCGGGCACTACGAGCAGTACTTC. V gene TRBV6-5 combines with J gene TRBJ2-7; 10 nucleotides align to TRBD2. The ends lost 0 bases at V and 3 bases at J; junction bases unmatched: 5. This CDR3 contains 16 residues. The germline gives CDR1 MNHEY, CDR2 SVGAGI.

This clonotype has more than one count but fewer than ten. The CDR3 protein is CASSLGDGGVQYF. DNA of the CDR3: TGTGCCAGCAGCTTAGGAGATGGGGGGGTGCAGTACTTC. The V call is TRBV7-9, the J call TRBJ2-7; 7 bases align to TRBD2. CDR1 is SEHNR, CDR2 FQNEAQ, per germline (reference sequence). Losses at the gene ends were 1 base for V and 9 bases for J; bases not matched to a gene: 6. The CDR3 has 13 amino acids.

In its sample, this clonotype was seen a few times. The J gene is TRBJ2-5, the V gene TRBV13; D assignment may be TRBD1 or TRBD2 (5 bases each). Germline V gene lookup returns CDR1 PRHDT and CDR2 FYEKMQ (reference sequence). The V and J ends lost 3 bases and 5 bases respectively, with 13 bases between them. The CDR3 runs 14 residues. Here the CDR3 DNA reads TGTGCCAGCAGCTTGCAGGGAAGGGAGGAGACCCAGTACTTC. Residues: CASSLQGREETQYF.

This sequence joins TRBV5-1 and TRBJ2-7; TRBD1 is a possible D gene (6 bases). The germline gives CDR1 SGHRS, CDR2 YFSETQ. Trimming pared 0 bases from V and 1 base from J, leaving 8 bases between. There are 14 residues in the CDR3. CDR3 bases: TGCGCCAGCAGCTTGGACAGGGAGTCCTACGAGCAGTACTTC. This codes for CASSLDRESYEQYF.

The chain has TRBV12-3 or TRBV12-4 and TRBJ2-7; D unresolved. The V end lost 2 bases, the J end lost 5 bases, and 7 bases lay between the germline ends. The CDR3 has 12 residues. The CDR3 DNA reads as TGTGCCAGCAGTTTATTTCCTAACGAGCAGTACTTC. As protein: CASSLFPNEQYF.